One sample yielded the 26 T cell receptor beta chains listed below, sequenced in a study of PD-1 blockade in classical Hodgkin lymphoma. This table comes from immunoSEQ multiplex PCR, and its TCRdb copy is limited to in-frame clones, with some not included. The sample shows roughly 92,000 clones, about nine tenths of them seen only once. Every patient was affected by relapse after autologous stem cell transplantation, while exposure to brentuximab vedotin was not uniform. The sample consisted of peripheral blood mononuclear cells (PBMCs), taken at baseline. The receptors derive from a human donor with classical Hodgkin lymphoma.

The rearrangement joins TRBV9 to TRBJ1-4; perhaps TRBD1 as D (5 bases). The length of the CDR3 is 17 residues. Germline CDR1 reads SGDLS; CDR2 reads YYNGEE. V lost 0 bases to trimming and J lost 0 bases, with 12 bases between them. CDR3 in DNA: TGTGCCAGCAGCGTAGAGGGCAGGACAACAACTAATGAAAAACTGTTTTTT. Its protein is CASSVEGRTTTNEKLFF.

V and J are TRBV7-9 and TRBJ1-3; unclear D gene. V lost 4 bases to trimming and J lost 4 bases, with 14 bases between them. This CDR3 is built from 15 residues. CDR1 is SEHNR and CDR2 is FQNEAQ in the germline V gene (reference sequence). DNA for the CDR3: TGTGCCAGCAGCTCCGCCGGACCTGGAGGAAACACCATATATTTT. Amino acids: CASSSAGPGGNTIYF.

The chain combines TRBV7-6 with TRBJ2-1; possible D gene TRBD2, 6 bases. The length of the CDR3 is 12 residues. Germline V gene sequence: CDR1 SGHVS, CDR2 FNYEAQ. Trimming removed 2 bases from V and 9 bases from J, with 8 bases in between. The CDR3 bases are TGTGCCAGCAGCTTAACAGCGGGTGAGCAGTTCTTC. It codes for CASSLTAGEQFF.

The gene calls are TRBV27 and TRBJ2-3; D is perhaps TRBD1 (5 bases). V gave up 0 bases and J gave up 6 bases, with 10 bases separating them. Germline values: CDR1 MNHEY, CDR2 SMNVEV (reference sequence). The CDR3 consists of 14 residues. The CDR3: CASSLSAAGDTQYF. The CDR3 coding sequence is TGTGCCAGCAGTTTATCGGCGGCAGGGGATACGCAGTATTTT.

The rearrangement uses TRBV5-1 and TRBJ2-5; D unresolved. Germline V gene lookup returns CDR1 SGHRS and CDR2 YFSETQ. This CDR3 contains 19 residues. V gave up 0 bases and J gave up 0 bases, with 21 bases separating them. DNA for the CDR3: TGCGCCAGCAGCTTGGCGGTCAATCTACAACTCCCGTACCAAGAGACCCAGTACTTC. Amino acids: CASSLAVNLQLPYQETQYF.

This chain connects TRBV7-9 to TRBJ2-1; 9 bases line up with TRBD2. CDR3 size: 14 residues. J lost 8 bases, V lost 8 bases, and 10 bases had no gene match. CDR1 and CDR2 (germline): SEHNR, FQNEAQ (reference sequence). CDR3 bases: TGTGCCAGCGGGGCGGGAGGGCCGATTGATGAGCAGTTCTTC. Translated, it gives CASGAGGPIDEQFF.

The chain carries TRBV6-6 and TRBJ2-5, with D perhaps being TRBD1 or TRBD2 (5 bases each). Germline V gene data show CDR1 as MNHNY and CDR2 as SVGAGI (reference sequence). The V end lost 5 bases, the J end lost 5 bases, and 18 bases lay between the germline ends. This CDR3 has 15 amino acids. CDR3 in DNA: TGTGCCAGCAGTAACCCGAGGGGCTTGGGGGAGACCCAGTACTTC. Its protein is CASSNPRGLGETQYF.

The rearrangement uses TRBV30 and TRBJ1-6, with 7 nucleotides matching TRBD1. J lost 4 bases, V lost 1 base, and 13 bases had no gene match. The V gene's germline CDR1 is GTSNPN and CDR2 SVGIG (reference sequence). The CDR3 extends over 18 amino acids. The CDR3 loop reads CAWSARQGGRAYNSPLHF. In DNA, the CDR3 is TGTGCCTGGAGTGCGCGACAGGGAGGGAGGGCATATAATTCACCCCTCCACTTT. Supplemented by reference TRBV30 and TRBJ1-6, the full variable domain reads SQTIHQWPATLVQPVGSPLSLECTVEGTSNPNLYWYRQAAGRGLQLLFYSVGIGQISSEVPQNLSASRPQDRQFILSSKKLLLSDSGFYLCAWSARQGGRAYNSPLHFGNGTRLTVT.

The chain joins TRBV5-1 to TRBJ2-1; D perhaps matches TRBD2 (6 bases). Germline V lookup: CDR1 SGHRS, CDR2 YFSETQ. Trimming stripped 1 base from V and 2 bases from J, with 13 bases between. The CDR3 is 16 residues long. CDR3 in amino acids: CASSLPLAATYNEQFF. The CDR3 bases are TGCGCCAGCAGCTTGCCCTTAGCGGCCACCTACAATGAGCAGTTCTTC.

V is TRBV5-1 and J is TRBJ2-1; 8 bases align to TRBD1. The ends lost 4 bases at V and 3 bases at J; junction bases unmatched: 3. The germline V gene has CDR1 SGHRS and CDR2 YFSETQ. The CDR3 has 14 amino acids. CDR3 sequence (DNA): TGCGCCAGCAGCACGGACAGGGTCTACAATGAGCAGTTCTTC. Its protein is CASSTDRVYNEQFF.

J is TRBJ2-1 and V is TRBV9; 10 nucleotides line up with TRBD2. V was pared by 2 bases and J by 2 bases, with 1 base of the junction left unmatched. This CDR3 region has 15 residues. The V gene's germline CDR1 is SGDLS and CDR2 YYNGEE. CDR3 residues: CASSVSGRPYNEQFF. The CDR3 coding sequence is TGTGCCAGCAGCGTTAGCGGGAGGCCCTACAATGAGCAGTTCTTC.

The chain uses TRBV11-1 and TRBJ2-1, with TRBD2 matching 8 bases. J gave up 6 bases and V 2 bases, and 3 bases lay outside the gene matches. This CDR3 is 14 amino acids long. Germline CDR1 reads SGHAT; CDR2 reads FQDESV (reference sequence). CDR3 bases: TGTGCCAGCAGCTTAACGGGAGGGCCCAATGAGCAGTTCTTC. It encodes CASSLTGGPNEQFF.

The chain recombines TRBV5-4 with TRBJ2-7; D is unresolved. Per the germline V gene, CDR1 is SGHNT and CDR2 is YYREEE (reference sequence). Trimming pared 1 base from V and 3 bases from J, leaving 11 bases between. This CDR3 has 14 residues. The chain's CDR3 is CASSLSASLYEQYF. In DNA form, the CDR3 reads TGTGCCAGCAGCTTGTCGGCCAGCCTCTACGAGCAGTACTTC.

The CDR3 loop is CASSLVDGGEAFF. The CDR3 DNA is TGCGCCAGCAGCTTGGTCGACGGGGGAGAAGCTTTCTTT. The rearrangement joins TRBV5-1 to TRBJ1-1; D is perhaps TRBD1 (5 bases). The length of the CDR3 is 13 residues. CDR1 and CDR2 from the germline V gene are SGHRS and YFSETQ. Trimming removed 0 bases at V and 8 bases at J, with 11 bases between.

The J gene is TRBJ2-4, the V gene TRBV7-2; D may correspond to TRBD1 or TRBD2 (5 bases each). This CDR3 is built from 16 residues. Trimming left V 1 base short and J 0 bases short, with 10 bases between. CDR1 is SGHTA and CDR2 is FQGNSA in the germline V gene. CDR3: CASSLGGDLAKNIQYF. In nucleotides, the CDR3 is TGTGCCAGCAGCTTAGGAGGGGATCTAGCCAAAAACATTCAGTACTTC.

The chain joins TRBV30 to TRBJ2-3; no clear D. V gave up 1 base and J gave up 2 bases, with 7 bases separating them. Germline V gene sequence: CDR1 GTSNPN, CDR2 SVGIG (reference sequence). The CDR3 extends over 13 amino acids. CDR3: CAWSERNTDTQYF. CDR3 sequence (DNA): TGTGCCTGGAGTGAAAGAAACACAGATACGCAGTATTTT.

The genes are TRBV6-6 and TRBJ1-4, with D unresolved. The CDR3 has 12 amino acids. V was pared by 6 bases and J by 8 bases, with 10 bases between. CDR1 and CDR2 from the germline V gene are MNHNY and SVGAGI (reference sequence). CDR3 in DNA: TGTGCCAGCAGCTCCCCCGGGGAAAAACTGTTTTTT. This codes for CASSSPGEKLFF.

The rearrangement uses TRBV29-1 and TRBJ2-5, with D perhaps TRBD2 (6 bases). The V gene lost 3 bases and the J gene lost 4 bases, with 36 bases spanning the gap. CDR1 SQVTM and CDR2 ANQGSEA come from the germline V gene. The CDR3 loop spans 21 amino acids. The CDR3 is CSVDQDPLGATLSTSGETQYF. For the CDR3, the DNA is TGCAGCGTTGACCAGGATCCGTTAGGGGCGACCCTCTCGACTAGTGGAGAGACCCAGTACTTC.

The chain combines TRBV18 with TRBJ2-7; D uncertain. V was cut by 2 bases and J by 3 bases, with 20 bases left in between. CDR3 length equals 17 residues. Germline CDR1 and CDR2: KGHSH and LQKENI. The CDR3 DNA is TGTGCCAGCTCACCAAGAAGTTTTCCCCCACAAAGCTACGAGCAGTACTTC. Protein: CASSPRSFPPQSYEQYF.

The V gene is TRBV2, the J gene TRBJ2-7, with 8 positions matching TRBD2. Germline V lookup: CDR1 SNHLY, CDR2 FYNNEI. CDR3 length equals 15 residues. The V segment lost 5 bases and the J segment 0 bases; nucleotides outside the gene matches: 6. The CDR3 protein is CASSFLAGGSYEQYF. DNA of the CDR3: TGTGCCAGCAGTTTTCTGGCGGGAGGCTCCTACGAGCAGTACTTC.

This clone was found a few times. This chain joins TRBV6-6 and TRBJ1-2, with D hard to call. Germline V gives CDR1 MNHNY, CDR2 SVGAGI (reference sequence). This CDR3 comprises 12 residues. The V end lost 6 bases, the J end lost 5 bases, and 10 bases lay between the germline ends. CDR3 in amino acids: CASRRVGYGYTF. Written as DNA, the CDR3 is TGTGCCAGCAGACGGGTTGGGTATGGCTACACCTTC.

The chain carries TRBV5-1 and TRBJ2-2, with D possibly matching TRBD1 (5 bases). From germline, CDR1 is SGHRS and CDR2 YFSETQ. The CDR3 sequence is 15 residues long. V lost 2 bases, J lost 1 base, and 9 bases lay in between. DNA of the CDR3: TGCGCCAGCAGCTTCCCACAGGTGAACACCGGGGAGCTGTTTTTT. Its translation: CASSFPQVNTGELFF.

This rearrangement joins TRBV2 to TRBJ2-7; 10 bases map to TRBD1. CDR3 length: 14 amino acids. The germline V gene has CDR1 SNHLY and CDR2 FYNNEI. Trimming removed 6 bases from V and 4 bases from J; junction bases left unmatched: 6. In DNA form, the CDR3 reads TGTGCCAGCAGACGGACAGGGGGTCAGTACGAGCAGTACTTC. Translation gives CASRRTGGQYEQYF.

The V and J genes are TRBV20-1 and TRBJ2-1; D is unresolved. Between the trimmed V and J ends, which lost 3 bases and 9 bases, there was a span of 9 bases. The CDR3 has 11 residues. The germline CDR1 and CDR2 sequences are DFQATT and SNEGSKA (reference sequence). CDR3 protein: CSASVASEQFF. In DNA, the CDR3 is TGCAGTGCTAGTGTGGCCTCTGAGCAGTTCTTC.

The chain carries TRBV27 and TRBJ2-4, with D possibly being TRBD2 (5 bases). With 0 bases removed from V and 5 bases from J, the gap between germline ends came to 8 bases. Germline CDR1 and CDR2: MNHEY and SMNVEV (reference sequence). CDR3 length equals 14 residues. For the CDR3, the DNA is TGTGCCAGCAGTTTATCTGGAGGAGAAAACATTCAGTACTTC. This sequence encodes CASSLSGGENIQYF.

The J gene is TRBJ2-7, the V gene TRBV11-3; 7 positions agree with TRBD1. The CDR3 is 14 residues long. Germline V CDR1 and CDR2: SGHNT, YENEEA. Trimming cost V 5 bases and J 2 bases; bases outside gene matches: 6. The CDR3 nucleotides are TGTGCCAGCAGCCCCCCGGGACAGACCTACGAGCAGTACTTC. It codes for CASSPPGQTYEQYF.